A single sample is the source of the 15 T cell receptor beta chains below, sequenced in a study of blood T cell repertoires in COVID-19. TCRdb's table, derived via immunoSEQ multiplex PCR, lists solely in-frame clones and lacks some. This table holds 200,000 to 300,000 clones, more than 85% found once. Sample: peripheral blood. The receptors originated from a woman aged 55-70 years with COVID-19, enrolled during active disease.

The J gene is TRBJ2-1, the V gene TRBV5-1, with a weak D call TRBD2 (6 bases). The CDR3 covers 14 residues. From germline, CDR1 is SGHRS and CDR2 YFSETQ. Between the trimmed V and J ends, which lost 0 bases and 6 bases, there was a span of 10 bases. The DNA for the CDR3 is TGCGCCAGCAGCTTGGGCGGGGCCGTCAATGAGCAGTTCTTC. This gives the protein CASSLGGAVNEQFF.

This clone was seen once. The chain is built from TRBV25-1 and TRBJ2-3; TRBD1 might be the D (6 bases). Germline V gives CDR1 MGHDK, CDR2 SYGVNS. This CDR3 is built from 13 residues. The germline V and J ends were trimmed by 2 bases and 6 bases, with 9 bases remaining between them. CDR3 region: CASSEPGADTQYF. Written as DNA, the CDR3 is TGTGCCAGCAGTGAACCAGGGGCCGATACGCAGTATTTT.

The CDR3 reads CASSRRTGGSTDTQYF. CDR3 sequence (DNA): TGTGCCAGCAGCCGACGGACAGGGGGTTCCACAGATACGCAGTATTTT. J is TRBJ2-3 and V is TRBV5-4; 10 nucleotides align to TRBD1. J was trimmed by 2 bases and V by 4 bases; bases with no gene match: 7. Per the germline V gene, CDR1 is SGHNT and CDR2 is YYREEE (reference sequence). The CDR3 contains 16 residues.

V gene TRBV10-3 combines with J gene TRBJ1-2, with 8 positions matching TRBD1. The CDR3 consists of 16 residues. The trim removed 9 bases at V and 0 bases at J, leaving 12 bases unmatched. Germline CDR1 and CDR2: ENHRY and SYGVKD. DNA of the CDR3: TGTGCCATTCAACTAGGAACACAGGGGGCTAACTATGGCTACACCTTC. Translating gives CAIQLGTQGANYGYTF.

The chain has TRBV5-1 and TRBJ2-1, with 7 bases fitting TRBD2. The germline gives CDR1 SGHRS, CDR2 YFSETQ. V was clipped by 7 bases and J by 8 bases; unmatched bases: 9. CDR3 length: 13 residues. CDR3 sequence (DNA): TGCGCCAGCTCTATATGGGAGGGTTATGAGCAGTTCTTC. Protein product: CASSIWEGYEQFF. Variable domain in full (rest from reference TRBV5-1 and TRBJ2-1): KAGVTQTPRYLIKTRGQQVTLSCSPISGHRSVSWYQQTPGQGLQFLFEYFSETQRNKGNFPGRFSGRQFSNSRSEMNVSTLELGDSALYLCASSIWEGYEQFFGPGTRLTVL.

The V and J genes are TRBV7-2 and TRBJ1-2; TRBD1 is a possible D gene (5 bases). This CDR3 has 18 residues. CDR1 and CDR2 from the germline V gene are SGHTA and FQGNSA. Deletions cut 1 base from V and 5 bases from J, with 23 bases between. CDR3 DNA sequence: TGTGCCAGCAGCTTAGGGGGGGGACTACCACCCTTAGGTTATGGCTACACCTTC. Its protein product is CASSLGGGLPPLGYGYTF.

The chain links TRBV7-3 to TRBJ2-1, with 7 bases that match TRBD2. J was trimmed by 0 bases and V by 5 bases; bases with no gene match: 7. The CDR3 length is 16 residues. From germline, CDR1 is SGHTA and CDR2 FQGTGA. The CDR3 sequence: CASSPSGLSSYNEQFF. CDR3 DNA sequence: TGTGCCAGCAGCCCATCGGGACTAAGCTCCTACAATGAGCAGTTCTTC.

The chain uses TRBV4-2 and TRBJ2-5; the match to TRBD2 covers 7 bases. CDR1 and CDR2 (germline): LGHNA, YNFKEQ. V lost 1 base to trimming and J lost 9 bases; unmatched junction nucleotides: 8. This CDR3 is built from 14 residues. The CDR3 is CASSQAGTKGAQYF. The CDR3 DNA sequence: TGTGCCAGCAGCCAAGCCGGGACTAAAGGAGCCCAGTACTTC.

The chain has TRBV19 and TRBJ2-5, with a possible D match to TRBD2 (5 bases). Deletions cut 5 bases from V and 1 base from J, with 14 bases between. This CDR3 is built from 15 residues. CDR1 and CDR2 from the germline V gene are LNHDA and SQIVND (reference sequence). Here the CDR3 DNA reads TGTGCCAGTAGTCTCGCGGGCATGGGCCAAGAGACCCAGTACTTC. Translated: CASSLAGMGQETQYF.

The V call is TRBV24-1, the J call TRBJ2-7, with 7 bases aligning to TRBD2. This CDR3 has 13 residues. With 10 bases clipped from V and 3 bases from J, the junction kept 8 bases outside the gene matches. CDR1 KGHDR and CDR2 SFDVKD come from the germline V gene. The CDR3 sequence is CATNDGGSYEQYF. CDR3 coding DNA: TGTGCCACGAATGACGGGGGGAGCTACGAGCAGTACTTC.

This clone is a singleton in its sample. This chain joins TRBV15 and TRBJ2-1; 9 bases map to TRBD2. The CDR3 loop spans 16 amino acids. Germline V lookup: CDR1 LNHNV, CDR2 YYDKDF (reference sequence). With 0 bases clipped from V and 4 bases from J, the junction kept 4 bases outside the gene matches. CDR3 DNA: TGTGCCACCAGCAGAGAAGCTAGCGGGGCATACAATGAGCAGTTCTTC. This gives the protein CATSREASGAYNEQFF.

This sequence joins TRBV18 and TRBJ1-1, with D tentatively TRBD1 (5 bases). V was shortened by 3 bases and J by 1 base, with 12 bases between the two germline ends. The germline CDR1 and CDR2 sequences are KGHSH and LQKENI. CDR3 length: 15 residues. The CDR3 loop is CASSPQQVTNTEAFF. The DNA of the CDR3 is TGTGCCAGCTCACCGCAACAGGTTACGAACACTGAAGCTTTCTTT.

This clone was recorded once. V and J are TRBV6-5 and TRBJ1-2, with TRBD1 matching over 9 bases. Germline lookup yields CDR1 MNHEY and CDR2 SVGAGI. V was clipped by 6 bases and J by 4 bases; unmatched bases: 9. The CDR3 spans 15 residues. In nucleotides, the CDR3 is TGTGCCAGCAGCGCCACAACAGGGGGCGGCTATGGCTACACCTTC. Protein: CASSATTGGGYGYTF.

The chain carries TRBV6-2 or TRBV6-3 and TRBJ2-1; D may be TRBD2 (7 bases). From germline, CDR1 is MNHEY and CDR2 SVGEGT. V lost 2 bases and J 7 bases, leaving 15 bases between the germline ends. The CDR3 is made up of 15 amino acids. The CDR3 loop is CASSYGGAHWNEQFF. DNA of the CDR3: TGTGCCAGCAGTTACGGGGGGGCGCATTGGAATGAGCAGTTCTTC.

The chain joins TRBV7-3 to TRBJ2-7, with D maybe TRBD1 (6 bases). Germline lookup yields CDR1 SGHTA and CDR2 FQGTGA. V was trimmed by 5 bases and J by 3 bases, leaving 17 bases between them. The CDR3 totals 15 residues. The CDR3 nucleotides read TGTGCCAGCAGCATCACCGGACAGCAGAACTACGAGCAGTACTTC. The encoded protein is CASSITGQQNYEQYF.